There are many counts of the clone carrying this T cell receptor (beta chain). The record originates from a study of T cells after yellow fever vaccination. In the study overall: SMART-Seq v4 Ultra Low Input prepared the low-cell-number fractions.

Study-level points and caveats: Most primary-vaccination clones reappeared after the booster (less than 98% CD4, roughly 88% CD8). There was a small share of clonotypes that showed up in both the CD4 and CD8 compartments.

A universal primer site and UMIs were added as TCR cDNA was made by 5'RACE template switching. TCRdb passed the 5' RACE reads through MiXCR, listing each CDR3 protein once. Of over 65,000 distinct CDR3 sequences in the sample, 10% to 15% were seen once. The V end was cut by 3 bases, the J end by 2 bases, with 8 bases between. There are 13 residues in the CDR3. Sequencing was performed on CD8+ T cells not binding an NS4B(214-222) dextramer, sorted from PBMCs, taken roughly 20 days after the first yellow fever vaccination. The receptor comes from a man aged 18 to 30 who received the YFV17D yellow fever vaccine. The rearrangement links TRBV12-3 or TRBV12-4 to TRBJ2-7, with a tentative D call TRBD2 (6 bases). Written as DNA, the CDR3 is TGTGCCAGCAGTTTGGGACTGACCTACGAGCAGTACTTC. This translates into CASSLGLTYEQYF.